The 30 T cell receptor beta chains below come from one sample, sequenced in a study of T cell responses to AZD1222 COVID-19 vaccine. Assay: immunoSEQ multiplex PCR; the TCRdb copy retains only in-frame clones and omits some. The sample has around 88,000 clones, 88% seen once. The starting material was peripheral blood, obtained on day 0 of AZD1222 vaccination. The receptor set was obtained from an adult in good health.

This clone appeared a single time. This CDR3 is CASSFRQVLYGYTF. The CDR3 DNA reads as TGTGCCAGCAGTTTTAGACAGGTCCTATATGGCTACACCTTC. V and J are TRBV28 and TRBJ1-2, with D tentatively TRBD1 (6 bases). Germline assignment: CDR1 MDHEN and CDR2 SYDVKM. The CDR3 has 14 amino acids. Between the trimmed V and J ends, which lost 3 bases and 5 bases, there was a span of 13 bases.

The chain carries TRBV20-1 and TRBJ2-3, with D maybe TRBD2 (5 bases). This CDR3 spans 14 amino acids. V was shortened by 3 bases and J by 0 bases, with 10 bases between the two germline ends. CDR1 and CDR2 from the germline V gene are DFQATT and SNEGSKA (reference sequence). This CDR3 is CSASSRRSTDTQYF. Here the CDR3 DNA reads TGCAGTGCTAGTTCCAGGAGGAGCACAGATACGCAGTATTTT.

This clone was seen only once. This rearrangement joins TRBV28 to TRBJ2-7, with 7 bases aligning to TRBD1. CDR1 is MDHEN and CDR2 is SYDVKM in the germline V gene. The V and J ends lost 7 bases and 3 bases, in that order; junction bases with no gene match: 12. The CDR3 sequence is 15 residues long. The CDR3, as DNA: TGTGCCAGCACCCAGACAGGGAGTCTAGTCTACGAGCAGTACTTC. Translation: CASTQTGSLVYEQYF.

In this sample, this clone turned up once. The chain carries TRBV2 and TRBJ2-7; D possibly corresponds to TRBD2 (5 bases). Germline CDR1 reads SNHLY; CDR2 reads FYNNEI. Trimming pared 6 bases from V and 6 bases from J, leaving 18 bases between. This CDR3 comprises 14 residues. CDR3 in DNA: TGTGCCAGCAGCAAGGACTTCGTAAAACTCGAGCAGTACTTC. Its translation is CASSKDFVKLEQYF.

The chain uses TRBV10-3 and TRBJ1-1; D gene unclear. Germline CDR1 reads ENHRY; CDR2 reads SYGVKD. Trimming pared 4 bases from V and 0 bases from J, leaving 6 bases between. CDR3 length equals 13 residues. The CDR3 loop reads CAISVGMNTEAFF. CDR3 in DNA: TGTGCCATCAGTGTAGGGATGAACACTGAAGCTTTCTTT.

The chain couples TRBV21-1 to TRBJ2-7; TRBD1, the table's D call, lacks a check against the DNA. TRBV21-1 is a pseudogene segment. This CDR3 has 13 amino acids. The CDR3 region is CASSNLEHYEQYF. CDR3 bases: TGTGCCAGCAGCAACCTCGAACACTACGAGCAGTACTTC.

This clone was seen a single time. The chain couples TRBV6-5 to TRBJ2-7; 13 bases are shared with TRBD2. Per the germline V gene, CDR1 is MNHEY and CDR2 is SVGAGI. This CDR3 region has 15 residues. The V and J ends lost 2 bases and 4 bases, in that order; junction bases with no gene match: 2. The CDR3 spells CASSYGTSGIYEQYF. In DNA form, the CDR3 reads TGTGCCAGCAGTTACGGGACTAGCGGGATTTACGAGCAGTACTTC.

This clone was counted once. The CDR3 nucleotides are TGCGCCAGCAGTGAGTCGAACAGGGGGCAAATCGGGGAGCTGTTTTTT. Its translation: CASSESNRGQIGELFF. The chain employs TRBV10-1 and TRBJ2-2; 9 bases agree with TRBD1. The CDR3 is 16 residues long. The germline V gene encodes CDR1 WNHNN and CDR2 SYGVQD (reference sequence). After removal of 0 bases from V and 7 bases from J, the junction contained 6 bases not matched to a gene.

The chain employs TRBV6-6 and TRBJ1-3, with D possibly being TRBD1 (5 bases). V was shortened by 4 bases and J by 4 bases, with 14 bases between the two germline ends. The CDR3 spans 15 residues. Germline CDR1 reads MNHNY; CDR2 reads SVGAGI (reference sequence). Here the CDR3 reads CASSSAGGQGNTIYF. CDR3 nucleotides: TGTGCCAGCAGTTCTGCGGGGGGTCAAGGAAACACCATATATTTT.

The chain joins TRBV5-1 to TRBJ2-5; possible D gene TRBD2, 6 bases. V was trimmed by 5 bases and J by 2 bases, leaving 16 bases between them. The CDR3 sequence is 15 residues long. Germline V lookup: CDR1 SGHRS, CDR2 YFSETQ. In nucleotides, the CDR3 is TGCGCCAGCAGACAAGGAGGGATGGGGCAAGAGACCCAGTACTTC. Residues: CASRQGGMGQETQYF.

The rearrangement links TRBV27 to TRBJ2-1; the D call may be TRBD1 or TRBD2 (5 bases each). CDR1 is MNHEY and CDR2 is SMNVEV in the germline V gene (reference sequence). The V end lost 5 bases, the J end lost 0 bases, and 26 bases lay between the germline ends. This CDR3 has 20 residues. Here the CDR3 DNA reads TGTGCCAGCAGTGCCCGGTACCGGGACCCCGACACCTTCTCCTACAATGAGCAGTTCTTC. Translation gives CASSARYRDPDTFSYNEQFF.

There are a few counts of this clone. The chain has TRBV5-5 and TRBJ2-2; D may match TRBD1 or TRBD2 (5 bases each). The V end lost 4 bases, the J end lost 5 bases, and 24 bases lay between the germline ends. This CDR3 region has 18 residues. Germline CDR1 SGHKS, CDR2 YYEKEE (reference sequence). CDR3 residues: CASSTPGTGTAGTGELFF. The CDR3 region has the DNA TGTGCCAGCAGCACTCCTGGTACCGGGACCGCAGGGACCGGGGAGCTGTTTTTT.

This sequence joins TRBV5-8 and TRBJ2-7, with 7 nucleotides matching TRBD1. Germline-derived CDR1 and CDR2 are SGHTS and YDEGEE. The CDR3 runs 15 residues. V lost 4 bases to trimming and J lost 2 bases; unmatched junction nucleotides: 9. The CDR3 loop reads CASSRLRDRAYEQYF. The CDR3 bases are TGTGCCAGCAGCCGGCTCCGGGACAGAGCCTACGAGCAGTACTTC.

The chain is built from TRBV19 and TRBJ2-7; TRBD1 agrees at 7 bases. V was clipped by 5 bases and J by 6 bases; unmatched bases: 16. In germline, CDR1 is LNHDA, CDR2 SQIVND (reference sequence). The CDR3 is 16 amino acids. CDR3 nucleotide sequence: TGTGCCAGTAGTCCAGTAGCAGGGGGTCGCGTGTCCGAGCAGTACTTC. It translates to CASSPVAGGRVSEQYF.

The chain joins TRBV7-9 to TRBJ1-4; perhaps TRBD1 as D (6 bases). The CDR3 totals 14 residues. CDR1 and CDR2 from the germline V gene are SEHNR and FQNEAQ (reference sequence). Trimming left V 1 base short and J 7 bases short, with 10 bases between. CDR3 in DNA: TGTGCCAGCAGCTTAGGGGACACAGGTGAAAAACTGTTTTTT. Translation: CASSLGDTGEKLFF.

This clone has more than one count but fewer than ten. Other DNA variants within this sample encode the same CDR3. The CDR3 spells CASSTNTGELFF. In DNA, the CDR3 is TGTGCCAGCAGTACGAACACCGGGGAGCTGTTTTTT. The V and J genes are TRBV6-2 or TRBV6-3 and TRBJ2-2, with no clear D. Germline V gene lookup returns CDR1 MNHEY and CDR2 SVGEGT. The CDR3 runs to 12 residues. The V and J ends lost 5 bases and 0 bases respectively, with 1 base between them.

The chain uses TRBV28 and TRBJ2-1; 8 bases agree with TRBD2. Germline CDR1 reads MDHEN; CDR2 reads SYDVKM. The CDR3 spans 16 residues. The junction had 18 bases not matched to a gene; V was cut back by 5 bases and J by 12 bases. This chain's CDR3 is CASSPIAGTSPRVQFF. The CDR3 region has the DNA TGTGCCAGCAGTCCTATAGCGGGAACCTCCCCTCGAGTGCAGTTCTTC. Full variable domain (missing parts from reference TRBV28 and TRBJ2-1): DVKVTQSSRYLVKRTGEKVFLECVQDMDHENMFWYRQDPGLGLRLIYFSYDVKMKEKGDIPEGYSVSREKKERFSLILESASTNQTSMYLCASSPIAGTSPRVQFFGPGTRLTVL.

The chain joins TRBV24-1 to TRBJ1-2; D is unresolved. Deletions cut 2 bases from V and 3 bases from J, with 6 bases between. Germline V gene sequence: CDR1 KGHDR, CDR2 SFDVKD. This CDR3 has 13 residues. This CDR3 is CATSDSLHYGYTF. In nucleotides, the CDR3 is TGTGCCACCAGTGATTCACTCCACTATGGCTACACCTTC.

CDR3 DNA sequence: TGTGCCAGCAGTGCCGCCCGGACAGTCACCGGGGAGCTGTTTTTT. Protein sequence: CASSAARTVTGELFF. This chain joins TRBV7-9 and TRBJ2-2; a weak D match, TRBD1 (6 bases). Germline lookup yields CDR1 SEHNR and CDR2 FQNEAQ (reference sequence). V was pared by 6 bases and J by 4 bases, with 15 bases between. The CDR3 sequence is 15 residues long.

V usage is TRBV3-1 (or the pseudogene TRBV3-2) and J usage is TRBJ1-3; D perhaps matches TRBD1 (5 bases). Germline CDR1 reads LGHDT; CDR2 reads YNNKEL (reference sequence). The CDR3 runs 14 residues. Trimming took off 6 bases at V and 4 bases at J, with 13 bases between the two ends. The CDR3 coding sequence is TGTGCCAGCAGACGGCAGGGAGTCGGAAACACCATATATTTT. Its translation: CASRRQGVGNTIYF.

The V gene is TRBV3-1 (or the pseudogene TRBV3-2), the J gene TRBJ2-1; a weak D match, TRBD2 (5 bases). This CDR3 is built from 14 residues. The germline V and J ends were trimmed by 4 bases and 5 bases, with 12 bases remaining between them. Germline CDR1 and CDR2: LGHDT and YNNKEL (reference sequence). CDR3 loop: CASSRRAGHNEQFF. The DNA for the CDR3 is TGTGCCAGCAGCCGAAGGGCGGGTCACAATGAGCAGTTCTTC.

V usage is TRBV4-1 and J usage is TRBJ1-1; TRBD1 agrees at 9 bases. Per germline, CDR1 MGHRA and CDR2 YSYEKL. Unmatched junction bases numbered 11, after V lost 0 bases and J lost 0 bases. This CDR3 region has 19 residues. The CDR3 DNA follows: TGCGCCAGCAGCCAAGATAGGGGAACAGGGGGCTTTGTGAACACTGAAGCTTTCTTT. This sequence encodes CASSQDRGTGGFVNTEAFF.

This clone was seen a few times. The chain joins TRBV6-5 to TRBJ1-6; 10 bases match TRBD1. The CDR3 has 15 amino acids. Trimming removed 2 bases from V and 10 bases from J; junction bases left unmatched: 5. CDR1 is MNHEY, CDR2 SVGAGI, per germline. Here the CDR3 reads CASSYAGTGESPLHF. The DNA of the CDR3 is TGTGCCAGCAGTTACGCCGGGACAGGGGAATCACCCCTCCACTTT.

The chain combines TRBV27 with TRBJ1-2; D gene unclear. In germline, CDR1 is MNHEY, CDR2 SMNVEV (reference sequence). The ends were cut back, 6 bases at V and 0 bases at J, with 11 bases in the middle. The CDR3 has 14 residues. CDR3 sequence reads: CASRGSSANYGYTF. CDR3 DNA sequence: TGTGCCAGCAGGGGGTCTTCGGCTAACTATGGCTACACCTTC.

V and J are TRBV19 and TRBJ1-2, with D perhaps TRBD1 (5 bases). CDR1 is LNHDA and CDR2 is SQIVND in the germline V gene (reference sequence). Trimming took 4 bases from V and 8 from J, leaving 17 bases between them. The CDR3 sequence is 14 residues long. CDR3 sequence reads: CASSTAEQAHGYTF. Here the CDR3 DNA reads TGTGCCAGTAGTACAGCCGAACAGGCTCACGGCTACACCTTC.

This rearrangement joins TRBV12-3 or TRBV12-4 to TRBJ1-1; D is undetermined. V lost 3 bases to trimming and J lost 3 bases, with 8 bases between them. The length of the CDR3 is 13 residues. The CDR3: CASSFGQHTEAFF. CDR3 coding DNA: TGTGCCAGCAGTTTTGGTCAACACACTGAAGCTTTCTTT.

This rearrangement joins TRBV6-2 or TRBV6-3 to TRBJ2-7; D ambiguous. Trimming shortened V by 5 bases and J by 4 bases, and 6 bases separated the two germline ends. The CDR3 extends over 11 amino acids. Germline V lookup: CDR1 MNHEY, CDR2 SVGEGT. The DNA of the CDR3 is TGTGCCAGCAGTCCATTATACGAGCAGTACTTC. Its translation is CASSPLYEQYF.

This clone was recorded only once. The chain carries TRBV4-2 and TRBJ2-7; perhaps TRBD2 as D (6 bases). The V gene's germline CDR1 is LGHNA and CDR2 YNFKEQ. Trimming took 2 bases from V and 4 from J, leaving 18 bases between them. The CDR3 has 16 amino acids. CDR3 sequence (DNA): TGTGCCAGCAGCCAACAGCTCGGTAGCGGAGAATACGAGCAGTACTTC. This gives the protein CASSQQLGSGEYEQYF.

J is TRBJ1-5 and V is TRBV7-3; 7 bases line up with TRBD1. Trimming took 3 bases from V and 11 from J; bases not matched to a gene: 22. This CDR3 is built from 18 residues. Germline V lookup: CDR1 SGHTA, CDR2 FQGTGA. Here the CDR3 reads CASSLFSSEGAARLAQHF. The CDR3 coding sequence is TGTGCCAGCAGCTTGTTCTCCTCGGAGGGGGCGGCCAGGTTGGCCCAGCATTTT.

The chain carries TRBV7-9 and TRBJ2-3; D gene unclear. Trimming took off 5 bases at V and 0 bases at J, with 15 bases between the two ends. The CDR3 runs to 16 residues. The germline V gene encodes CDR1 SEHNR and CDR2 FQNEAQ (reference sequence). In DNA, the CDR3 is TGTGCCAGCAGCCCCCAAGGTAGAACCAGCACAGATACGCAGTATTTT. Its translation is CASSPQGRTSTDTQYF.